The T cell receptor (beta chain) described here comes from a study of T cell repertoires in cytomegalovirus infection. The wider study: The public TCR beta signatures pointed to both CMV infection and matching HLA type.

TCRdb itself ran the reads through MiXCR, one entry per CDR3 protein. Here the sample spans over 100,000 distinct CDR3 sequences, around 31% being singletons. CDR1 is MNHEY, CDR2 SVGEGT, per germline. The CDR3 loop spans 18 amino acids. J lost 6 bases, V lost 0 bases, and 13 bases had no gene match. Overall study findings and caveats: HLA-C-restricted CMV-specific TCR beta clonotypes prevailed in the ex vivo response. Cumulated frequencies of public TCR beta families served to identify carriers of CMV plus the relevant HLA.

This clonotype was counted a few times. Antigen unknown. The source is a human donor in good health (CMV status not recorded). Some clones in this sample may be carry-over from other donors' samples. This specimen was CD8+ T cells from cultured PBMCs, taken from culture after CMV antigen stimulation. This chain links TRBV6-2 or TRBV6-3 with TRBJ1-1; the match to TRBD1 covers 10 bases. For the CDR3, the DNA is TGTGCCAGCAGTTACTCTAGCGGACAGGGGGGGATGGACGCTGAAGCTTTCTTT. Its protein product is CASSYSSGQGGMDAEAFF.